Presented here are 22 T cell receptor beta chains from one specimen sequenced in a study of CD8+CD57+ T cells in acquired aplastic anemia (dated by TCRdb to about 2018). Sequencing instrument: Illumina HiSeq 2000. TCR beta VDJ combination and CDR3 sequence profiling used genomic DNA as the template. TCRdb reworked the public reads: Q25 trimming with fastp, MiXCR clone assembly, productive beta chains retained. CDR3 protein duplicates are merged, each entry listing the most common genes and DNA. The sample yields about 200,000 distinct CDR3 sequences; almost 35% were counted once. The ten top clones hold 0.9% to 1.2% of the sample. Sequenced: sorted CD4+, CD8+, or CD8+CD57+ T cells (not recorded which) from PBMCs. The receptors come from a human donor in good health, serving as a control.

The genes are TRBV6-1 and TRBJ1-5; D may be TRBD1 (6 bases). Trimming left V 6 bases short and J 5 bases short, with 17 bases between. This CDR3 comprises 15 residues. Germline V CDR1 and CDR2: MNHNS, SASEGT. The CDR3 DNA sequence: TGTGCCAGCAGAACATTACAGGGATTTCATCAGCCCCAGCATTTT. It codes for CASRTLQGFHQPQHF.

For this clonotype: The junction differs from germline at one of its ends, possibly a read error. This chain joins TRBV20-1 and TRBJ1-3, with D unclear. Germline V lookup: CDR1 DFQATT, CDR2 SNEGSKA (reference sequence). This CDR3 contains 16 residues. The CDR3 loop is CSASPRSYEAGDTIYF. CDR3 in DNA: TGCAGTGCTAGCCCCAGATCTTATGAAGCTGGAGACACCATATATTTT.

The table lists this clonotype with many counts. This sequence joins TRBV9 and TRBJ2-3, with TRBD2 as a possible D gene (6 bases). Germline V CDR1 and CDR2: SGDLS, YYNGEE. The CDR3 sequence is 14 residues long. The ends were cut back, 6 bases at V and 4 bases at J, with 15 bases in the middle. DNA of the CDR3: TGTGCCAGCAACAACCGGGACTCCTCAGATACGCAGTATTTT. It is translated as CASNNRDSSDTQYF.

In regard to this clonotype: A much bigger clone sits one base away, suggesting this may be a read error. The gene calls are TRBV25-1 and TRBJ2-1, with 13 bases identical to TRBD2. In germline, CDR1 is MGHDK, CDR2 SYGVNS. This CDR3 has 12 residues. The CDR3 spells CAGSARLAGGFF. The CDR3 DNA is TGTGCCGGCAGTGCCCGACTAGCGGGAGGGTTCTTC.

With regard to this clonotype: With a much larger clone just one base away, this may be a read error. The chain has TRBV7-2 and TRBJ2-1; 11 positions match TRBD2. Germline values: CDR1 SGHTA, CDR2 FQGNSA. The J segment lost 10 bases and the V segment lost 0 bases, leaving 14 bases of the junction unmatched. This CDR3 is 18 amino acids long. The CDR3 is CASSLALGLADSSYEQFF. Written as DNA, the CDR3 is TGTGCCAGCAGCTTAGCGTTGGGACTAGCGGACAGCTCCTACGAGCAGTTCTTC.

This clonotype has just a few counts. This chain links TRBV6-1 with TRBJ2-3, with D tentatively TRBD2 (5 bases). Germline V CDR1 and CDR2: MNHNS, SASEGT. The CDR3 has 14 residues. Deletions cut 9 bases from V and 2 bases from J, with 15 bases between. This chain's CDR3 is CASSPTGNTDTQYF. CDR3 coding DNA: TGTGCCAGTTCACCGACGGGGAACACAGATACGCAGTATTTT.

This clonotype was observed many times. CDR3 loop: CASSETRARQETQYF. The CDR3 region has the DNA TGTGCCAGCAGTGAAACCCGGGCCAGGCAAGAGACCCAGTACTTC. V is TRBV2 and J is TRBJ2-5; D gene uncertain. CDR1 is SNHLY, CDR2 FYNNEI, per germline. V was clipped by 2 bases and J by 2 bases, with 12 bases between them. CDR3 length: 15 amino acids.

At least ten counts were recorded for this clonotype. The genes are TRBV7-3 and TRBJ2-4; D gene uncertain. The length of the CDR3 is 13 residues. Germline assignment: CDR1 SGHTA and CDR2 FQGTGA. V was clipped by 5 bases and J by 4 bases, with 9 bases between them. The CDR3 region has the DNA TGTGCCAGCAGCCGGACCAAAAAAAACATTCAGTACTTC. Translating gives CASSRTKKNIQYF.

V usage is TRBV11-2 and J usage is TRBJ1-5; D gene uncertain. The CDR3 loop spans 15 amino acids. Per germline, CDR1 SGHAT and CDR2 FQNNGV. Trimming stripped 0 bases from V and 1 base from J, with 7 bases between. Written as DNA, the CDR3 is TGTGCCAGCAGCTTAGAACCTGGGAGCAATCAGCCCCAGCATTTT. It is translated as CASSLEPGSNQPQHF.

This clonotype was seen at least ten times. DNA of the CDR3: TGCAGTGTGGGGGGGGGGTCAGATACGCAGTATTTT. It is translated as CSVGGGSDTQYF. J is TRBJ2-3 and V is TRBV20-1; 7 bases agree with TRBD2. The CDR3 covers 12 residues. Germline V gives CDR1 DFQATT, CDR2 SNEGSKA (reference sequence). J was trimmed by 4 bases and V by 7 bases; bases with no gene match: 5.

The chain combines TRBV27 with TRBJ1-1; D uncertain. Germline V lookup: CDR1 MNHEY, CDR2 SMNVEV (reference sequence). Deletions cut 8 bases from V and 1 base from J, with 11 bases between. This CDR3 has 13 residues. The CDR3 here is CASLSWGNTEAFF. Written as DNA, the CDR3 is TGTGCCAGCCTGTCTTGGGGGAACACTGAAGCTTTCTTT.

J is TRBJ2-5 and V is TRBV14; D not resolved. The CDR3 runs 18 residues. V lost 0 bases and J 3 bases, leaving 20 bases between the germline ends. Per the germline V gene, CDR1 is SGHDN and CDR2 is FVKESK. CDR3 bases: TGTGCCAGCAGCCAAGATACGGGTTCGTGGTATAGAGAAGAGACCCAGTACTTC. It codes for CASSQDTGSWYREETQYF.

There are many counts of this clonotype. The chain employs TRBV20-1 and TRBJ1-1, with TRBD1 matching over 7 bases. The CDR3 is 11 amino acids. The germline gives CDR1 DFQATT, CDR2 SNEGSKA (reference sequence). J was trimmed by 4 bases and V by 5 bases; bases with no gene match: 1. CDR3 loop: CSAWDSTEAFF. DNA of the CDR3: TGCAGTGCTTGGGACAGCACTGAAGCTTTCTTT.

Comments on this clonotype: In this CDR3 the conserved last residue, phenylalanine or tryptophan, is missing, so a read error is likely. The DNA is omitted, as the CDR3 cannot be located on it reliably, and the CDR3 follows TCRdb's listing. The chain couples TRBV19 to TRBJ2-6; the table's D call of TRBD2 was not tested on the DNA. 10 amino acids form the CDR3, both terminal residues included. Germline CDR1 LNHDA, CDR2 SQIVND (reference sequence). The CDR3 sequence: CASSILPRTS.

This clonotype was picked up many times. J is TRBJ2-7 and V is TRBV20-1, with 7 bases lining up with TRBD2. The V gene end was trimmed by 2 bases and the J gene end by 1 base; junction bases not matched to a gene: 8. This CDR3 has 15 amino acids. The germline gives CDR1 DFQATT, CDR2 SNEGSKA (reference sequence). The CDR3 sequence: CSARFRGRGSYEQYF. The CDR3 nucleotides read TGCAGTGCTAGATTCCGCGGGAGAGGTTCCTACGAGCAGTACTTC.

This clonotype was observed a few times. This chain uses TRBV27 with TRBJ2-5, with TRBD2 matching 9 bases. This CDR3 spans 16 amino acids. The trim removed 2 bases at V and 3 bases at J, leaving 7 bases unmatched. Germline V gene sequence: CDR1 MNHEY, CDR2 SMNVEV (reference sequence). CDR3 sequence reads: CASSLGGTSNKETQYF. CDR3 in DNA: TGTGCCAGCAGTTTAGGTGGGACTAGCAACAAAGAGACCCAGTACTTC.

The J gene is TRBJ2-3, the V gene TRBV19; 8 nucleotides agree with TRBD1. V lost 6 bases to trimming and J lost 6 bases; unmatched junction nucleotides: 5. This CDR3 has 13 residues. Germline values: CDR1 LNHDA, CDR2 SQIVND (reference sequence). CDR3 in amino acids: CASRETGEDTQYF. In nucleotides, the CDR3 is TGTGCCAGTAGGGAGACAGGGGAGGATACGCAGTATTTT.

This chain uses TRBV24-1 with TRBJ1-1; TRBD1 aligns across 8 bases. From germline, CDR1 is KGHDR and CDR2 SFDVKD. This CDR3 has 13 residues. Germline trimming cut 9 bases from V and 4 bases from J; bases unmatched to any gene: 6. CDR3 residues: CATRKTGGTEAFF. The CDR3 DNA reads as TGTGCCACCCGAAAAACAGGGGGCACTGAAGCTTTCTTT.

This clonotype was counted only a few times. The CDR3 bases are TGCAGTGCTAGGAAACACGGGACCGGCGGTCAATCCTACGAGCAGTACTTC. Protein sequence: CSARKHGTGGQSYEQYF. V usage is TRBV20-1 and J usage is TRBJ2-7, with D perhaps matching TRBD1 or TRBD2 (5 bases each). The V and J ends lost 3 bases and 1 base respectively, with 22 bases between them. The CDR3 runs to 17 residues. The germline gives CDR1 DFQATT, CDR2 SNEGSKA (reference sequence).

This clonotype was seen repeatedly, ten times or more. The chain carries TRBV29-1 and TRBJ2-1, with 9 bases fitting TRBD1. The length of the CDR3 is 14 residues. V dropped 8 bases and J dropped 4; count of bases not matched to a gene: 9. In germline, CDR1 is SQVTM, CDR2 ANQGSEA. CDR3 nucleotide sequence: TGCAGCTCCCCCGGGACAGGGACATACAATGAGCAGTTCTTC. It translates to CSSPGTGTYNEQFF.

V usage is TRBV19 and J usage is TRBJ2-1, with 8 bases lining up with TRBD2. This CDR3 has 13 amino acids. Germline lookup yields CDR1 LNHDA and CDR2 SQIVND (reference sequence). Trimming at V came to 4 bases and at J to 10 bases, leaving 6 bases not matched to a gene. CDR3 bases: TGTGCCAGTAGTACCGGGAGGGCCTGGGAGCAGTTCTTC. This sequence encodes CASSTGRAWEQFF.

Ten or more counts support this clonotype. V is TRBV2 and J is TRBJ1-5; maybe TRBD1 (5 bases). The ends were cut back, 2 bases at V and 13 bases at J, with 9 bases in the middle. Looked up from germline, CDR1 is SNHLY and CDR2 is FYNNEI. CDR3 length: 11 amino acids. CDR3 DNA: TGTGCCAGCAGTGAATCAGGGCCGCAGCATTTT. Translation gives CASSESGPQHF.